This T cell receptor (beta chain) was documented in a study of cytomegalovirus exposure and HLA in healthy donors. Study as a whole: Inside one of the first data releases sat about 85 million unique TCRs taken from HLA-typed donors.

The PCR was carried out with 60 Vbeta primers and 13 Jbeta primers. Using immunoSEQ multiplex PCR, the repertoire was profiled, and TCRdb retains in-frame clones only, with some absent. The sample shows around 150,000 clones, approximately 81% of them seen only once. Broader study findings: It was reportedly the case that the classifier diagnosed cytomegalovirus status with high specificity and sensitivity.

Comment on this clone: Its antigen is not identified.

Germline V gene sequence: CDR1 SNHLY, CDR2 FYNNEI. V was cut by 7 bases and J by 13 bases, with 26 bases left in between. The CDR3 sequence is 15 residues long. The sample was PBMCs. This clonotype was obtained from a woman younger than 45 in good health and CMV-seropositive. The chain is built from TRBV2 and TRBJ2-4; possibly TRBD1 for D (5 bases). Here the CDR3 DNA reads TGTGCCAGCAAGGGAAATGGGATAGGGGTTGTTATCCAGTACTTC. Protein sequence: CASKGNGIGVVIQYF.